A selection of T cell receptor beta chains follows, all from one sample in a study of T cells in Graves' hyperthyroidism and ophthalmopathy. TCRdb reprocessed the multiplex PCR reads via MiXCR and lists one record per CDR3 protein. The sample lists 450,000 to 700,000 distinct CDR3 sequences; more than 45% were seen once. The sequenced sample consisted of peripheral blood or thyroid tissue (not recorded which). The receptors here all came from an adult woman with Graves' disease, either hyperthyroidism or ophthalmopathy (not recorded which). CDR3s include the opening cysteine and the closing phenylalanine or tryptophan. A D gene is named only where the DNA matches it firmly. Not every row has a clone size; where given, it reads once, few, many or a size class.

cdr3_nt: TGCAGCGTTGAAGACCGAAGGTTTGGACAAGACACCGGGGAGCTGTTTTTT
cdr3_aa: CSVEDRRFGQDTGELFF
v_call: TRBV29-1
clone_size: -
d_call: -
j_call: TRBJ2-2

cdr3_nt: TGTGCCAGTAGTGCCTTGCGGGGACAGTCTAATCAGCCCCAGCATTTT
cdr3_aa: CASSALRGQSNQPQHF
v_call: TRBV19
clone_size: many
d_call: TRBD1
j_call: TRBJ1-5

cdr3_nt: TGCAGCGTTAGGCAGGACGGGGACTATGGCTACACCTTC
cdr3_aa: CSVRQDGDYGYTF
v_call: TRBV29-1
clone_size: few
d_call: -
j_call: TRBJ1-2

cdr3_nt: TGTGCCAGCAGTGACTTGCGGGGGGAGACCCAGTACTTC
cdr3_aa: CASSDLRGETQYF
v_call: TRBV6-5
clone_size: once
d_call: TRBD2
j_call: TRBJ2-5

cdr3_nt: TGTGCCACCAGCAGTCATAAGGCAAACTATGGCTACACCTTC
cdr3_aa: CATSSHKANYGYTF
v_call: TRBV15
clone_size: many
d_call: -
j_call: TRBJ1-2

cdr3_nt: TGCAGTGAGGGACTAGCGGGAGGGCAAGAGACCCAGTACTTC
cdr3_aa: CSEGLAGGQETQYF
v_call: TRBV20-1
clone_size: -
d_call: TRBD2
j_call: TRBJ2-5

cdr3_nt: TGCAGCGTTGGAGGACAACTGGGAACTGAAGCTTTCTTT
cdr3_aa: CSVGGQLGTEAFF
v_call: TRBV29-1
clone_size: few
d_call: -
j_call: TRBJ1-1

cdr3_nt: TGCGCCAGCAGCCTGGAGGAACAAGAGACCCAGTACTTC
cdr3_aa: CASSLEEQETQYF
v_call: TRBV4-1
clone_size: -
d_call: -
j_call: TRBJ2-5

cdr3_nt: TGTGCCAGCAGCTATGGGACAGGGGGCTCTGAAAAACTGTTTTTT
cdr3_aa: CASSYGTGGSEKLFF
v_call: TRBV7-8
clone_size: -
d_call: TRBD1
j_call: TRBJ1-4

cdr3_nt: TGTGCCAGCCAGGGACTGAACACCATATATTTT
cdr3_aa: CASQGLNTIYF
v_call: TRBV7-9
clone_size: -
d_call: -
j_call: TRBJ1-3

cdr3_nt: TGTGCCAGCAGCATATCCGGGGGCGGCGGCACTGAAGCTTTCTTT
cdr3_aa: CASSISGGGGTEAFF
v_call: TRBV5-1
clone_size: many
d_call: -
j_call: TRBJ1-1

cdr3_nt: TGTGCCAGTACGTCCAGGGCCGGTTCACCCCTCCACTTT
cdr3_aa: CASTSRAGSPLHF
v_call: TRBV19
clone_size: many
d_call: -
j_call: TRBJ1-6

cdr3_nt: TGTGCCAGCAGTGAACCCAGAGGCAGGGGGAACACTGAAGCTTTCTTT
cdr3_aa: CASSEPRGRGNTEAFF
v_call: TRBV25-1
clone_size: -
d_call: -
j_call: TRBJ1-1

cdr3_nt: TGTGCCACCAGCAGAGCGGGACAGGGAACCTACGAGCAGTACTTC
cdr3_aa: CATSRAGQGTYEQYF
v_call: TRBV15
clone_size: -
d_call: TRBD1
j_call: TRBJ2-7

cdr3_nt: TGTGCCATCAGTGAGCCAGGACAGCCGCTTTACGAGCAGTACTTC
cdr3_aa: CAISEPGQPLYEQYF
v_call: TRBV10-3
clone_size: -
d_call: -
j_call: TRBJ2-7

cdr3_nt: TGTGCCAGCTTCGGGGGGCTGAAAAATTCACCCCTCCACTTT
cdr3_aa: CASFGGLKNSPLHF
v_call: TRBV25-1
clone_size: -
d_call: -
j_call: TRBJ1-6

cdr3_nt: TGTGCCAGCAGCTTATGGGGGACAGCTATTGGAAACACCATATATTTT
cdr3_aa: CASSLWGTAIGNTIYF
v_call: TRBV7-2
clone_size: many
d_call: TRBD1
j_call: TRBJ1-3

cdr3_nt: TGCAGCGTTGAAGATTACACAGGGGGCGACCATGGCTACACCTTC
cdr3_aa: CSVEDYTGGDHGYTF
v_call: TRBV29-1
clone_size: many
d_call: TRBD1
j_call: TRBJ1-2

cdr3_nt: TGCGCCAGCAGCCAAGGTCGGCAGCGAGGCTCTGGGGCCAACGTCCTGACTTTC
cdr3_aa: CASSQGRQRGSGANVLTF
v_call: TRBV4-1
clone_size: many
d_call: -
j_call: TRBJ2-6

cdr3_nt: TGTGCCAGCAGCTCCCGGTCCAGCAATCAGCCCCAGCATTTT
cdr3_aa: CASSSRSSNQPQHF
v_call: TRBV6-5
clone_size: many
d_call: -
j_call: TRBJ1-5

cdr3_nt: TGTGCCAGCAGCGTAGGGACAGGGCCAGGAGGCTACACCTTC
cdr3_aa: CASSVGTGPGGYTF
v_call: TRBV9
clone_size: few
d_call: TRBD1
j_call: TRBJ1-2

cdr3_nt: TGTGCCAGCAGCCAAGATGGACTAGCGGAGACCCAGTACTTC
cdr3_aa: CASSQDGLAETQYF
v_call: TRBV4-2
clone_size: -
d_call: TRBD2
j_call: TRBJ2-5